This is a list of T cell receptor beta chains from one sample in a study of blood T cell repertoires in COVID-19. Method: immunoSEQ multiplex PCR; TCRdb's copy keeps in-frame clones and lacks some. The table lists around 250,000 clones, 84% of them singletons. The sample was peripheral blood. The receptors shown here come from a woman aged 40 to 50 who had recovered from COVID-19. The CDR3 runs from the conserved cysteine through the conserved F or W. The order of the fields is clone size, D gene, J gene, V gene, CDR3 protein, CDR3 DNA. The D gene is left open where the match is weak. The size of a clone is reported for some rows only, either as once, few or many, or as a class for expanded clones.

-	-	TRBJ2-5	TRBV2	CANLGAETQYF	TGTGCCAACCTGGGGGCAGAGACCCAGTACTTC
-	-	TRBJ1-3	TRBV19	CATQTSSGNTIYF	TGTGCCACTCAGACTTCCTCTGGAAACACCATATATTTT
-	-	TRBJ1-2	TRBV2	CASSVFFRVTADNYGYTF	TGTGCCAGCAGTGTTTTTTTTCGTGTGACAGCTGATAACTATGGCTACACCTTC
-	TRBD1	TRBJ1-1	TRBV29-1	CSARDRPNTEAFF	TGCAGCGCCAGGGACAGGCCGAACACTGAAGCTTTCTTT
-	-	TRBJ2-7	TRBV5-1	CASSLLQGHSYEQYF	TGCGCCAGCAGCTTGTTGCAGGGGCACTCCTACGAGCAGTACTTC
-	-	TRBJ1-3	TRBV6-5	CASSRGAVSGNTIYF	TGTGCCAGCAGTCGCGGGGCAGTCTCTGGAAACACCATATATTTT
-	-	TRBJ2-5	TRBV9	CASTKGGGQTQYF	TGTGCCAGCACCAAAGGGGGGGGTCAGACCCAGTACTTC
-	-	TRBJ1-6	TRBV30	CAWSAMGGYNSPLHF	TGTGCCTGGAGCGCTATGGGGGGATATAATTCACCCCTCCACTTT
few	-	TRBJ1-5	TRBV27	CASTPRRVSNQPQHF	TGTGCCAGCACCCCCCGGCGGGTATCCAATCAGCCCCAGCATTTT
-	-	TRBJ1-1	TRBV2	CASSWDIGMNTEAFF	TGTGCCAGCAGTTGGGACATCGGAATGAACACTGAAGCTTTCTTT
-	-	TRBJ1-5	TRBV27	CASSSKNSQPQHF	TGTGCCAGCAGTTCTAAAAATTCTCAGCCCCAGCATTTT
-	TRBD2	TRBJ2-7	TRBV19	CASRASGGVEQYF	TGTGCCAGTAGGGCTAGCGGGGGTGTCGAGCAGTACTTC
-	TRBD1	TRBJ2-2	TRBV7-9	CASSLAGGGELFF	TGTGCCAGCAGCTTGGCAGGGGGCGGGGAGCTGTTTTTT
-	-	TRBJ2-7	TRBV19	CASSPSAGTREQYF	TGTGCCAGTAGCCCCTCCGCGGGGACGAGGGAGCAGTACTTC
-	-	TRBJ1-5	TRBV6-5	CAISPSRENQPQHF	TGTGCCATTTCACCCTCCCGGGAAAATCAGCCCCAGCATTTT
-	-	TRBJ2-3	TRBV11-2	CASSLVGGGGTDTQYF	TGTGCCAGCAGCTTAGTGGGCGGCGGGGGCACAGATACGCAGTATTTT
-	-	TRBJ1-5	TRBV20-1	CSASPIRGADQPQHF	TGCAGTGCTAGTCCTATTCGTGGTGCGGATCAGCCCCAGCATTTT
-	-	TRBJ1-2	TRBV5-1	CASSLNRAYGYTF	TGCGCCAGCAGCTTAAACAGGGCCTATGGCTACACCTTC
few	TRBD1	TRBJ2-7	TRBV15	CATSKDRDEQYF	TGTGCCACCAGCAAGGACAGGGACGAGCAGTACTTC
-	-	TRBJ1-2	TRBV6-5	CASSYSYREGYGYTF	TGTGCCAGCAGTTACTCGTACAGGGAGGGCTATGGCTACACCTTC
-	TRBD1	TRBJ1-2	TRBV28	CASSLFGGPGQGTYGYTF	TGTGCCAGCAGTTTATTTGGGGGACCGGGACAGGGGACCTATGGCTACACCTTC
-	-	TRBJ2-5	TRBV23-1	CAGRPQERGESGETQYF	TGCGCCGGCAGGCCTCAAGAAAGGGGAGAGAGCGGGGAGACCCAGTACTTC
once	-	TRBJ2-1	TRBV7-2	CASSLNYFNEQFF	TGTGCCAGCAGCTTAAACTACTTCAATGAGCAGTTCTTC
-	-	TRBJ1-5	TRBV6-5	CASRTDSNQPQHF	TGTGCCAGCAGAACAGATAGCAATCAGCCCCAGCATTTT